This T cell receptor (beta chain) stems from a study of T cells in women clearing cervical HPV infection. Turning to the study itself: Women with histologically confirmed HPV16-related CIN3 or worse, 2 with invasive cancer, served as cases. No precancer developed; the control's incident HPV16 infection cleared within 12 months. Study findings and constraints: Cases carried less TRBV6-7 than controls: roughly 0.12% versus 0.17%.

The CDR3 totals 15 residues. The trim removed 5 bases at V and 5 bases at J, leaving 4 bases unmatched. Per the germline V gene, CDR1 is SNHLY and CDR2 is FYNNEI. To note about this clone: Its antigen is not known. The read ends 3 residues early relative to the CDR3; the germline J gene fills the gap.

Measured with immunoSEQ multiplex PCR; TCRdb has only the in-frame clones, and not every one. Listed are about 39,000 clones; roughly 5% falls within the top ten. The chain has TRBV2 and TRBJ2-3, with 13 bases aligning to TRBD2. This sequence originates from a woman between 18 and 70 years old with a cervical HPV16 infection that either progressed to CIN3+ or cleared (not recorded which). Sequenced input: blood buffy coat. The part of the CDR3 DNA that was read is TGTGCCAGCAGTATACTAGCGGGGGGGCAAGATACG. This sequence encodes CASSILAGGQDT. The entire CDR3 protein reads CASSILAGGQDTQYF. Full variable domain (rest looked up from reference TRBV2 and TRBJ2-3): EPEVTQTPSHQVTQMGQEVILRCVPISNHLYFYWYRQILGQKVEFLVSFYNNEISEKSEIFDDQFSVERPDGSNFTLKIRSTKLEDSAMYFCASSILAGGQDTQYFGPGTRLTVL.